The clone carrying this T cell receptor (beta chain) was seen only once. The CDR3 covers 15 residues. Germline lookup yields CDR1 LGHNA and CDR2 YNFKEQ. Trimming cost V 7 bases and J 11 bases; bases outside gene matches: 17. Clones were read by immunoSEQ multiplex PCR, and TCRdb kept only the in-frame ones, dropping some. The sample carries a few hundred thousand clones, over 75% recorded once. The record originates from a study of blood T cell repertoires in COVID-19. On the study more broadly: From T cells, B-cell-depleted T cells, or PBMCs came the material, which was cDNA or gDNA.

The rearrangement joins TRBV4-2 to TRBJ1-1; 9 nucleotides agree with TRBD1. The sequence came from a man aged 35-49 years who had recovered from COVID-19. Sample: PBMCs or T cells enriched from blood (not recorded which). CDR3 loop: CASTSGGGQGGLAFF. CDR3 bases: TGTGCCAGCACCTCAGGAGGGGGACAGGGTGGATTGGCTTTCTTT.